Each of the 18 T cell receptor beta chains below was sequenced from the same sample in a study of blood T cell repertoires in COVID-19. Measured with immunoSEQ multiplex PCR; TCRdb has only the in-frame clones, and not every one. The data show 300,000 to 350,000 clones, 75% to 90% seen once. The specimen sequenced was peripheral blood. These receptors all come from a woman aged 25 to 39 with COVID-19, enrolled during active disease.

The chain has TRBV9 and TRBJ2-5; D is unclear. The germline V gene has CDR1 SGDLS and CDR2 YYNGEE. The CDR3 has 16 amino acids. Deletions cut 0 bases from V and 0 bases from J, with 12 bases between. The CDR3: CASSVGIVDYQETQYF. As DNA, the CDR3 is TGTGCCAGCAGCGTAGGGATCGTAGACTACCAAGAGACCCAGTACTTC. Supplemented by reference TRBV9 and TRBJ2-5, the full variable domain reads DSGVTQTPKHLITATGQRVTLRCSPRSGDLSVYWYQQSLDQGLQFLIQYYNGEERAKGNILERFSAQQFPDLHSELNLSSLELGDSALYFCASSVGIVDYQETQYFGPGTRLLVL.

The chain uses TRBV7-9 and TRBJ1-2, with D possibly being TRBD1 (5 bases). The germline V gene encodes CDR1 SEHNR and CDR2 FQNEAQ (reference sequence). CDR3 length: 13 residues. Trimming stripped 11 bases from V and 0 bases from J, with 13 bases between. CDR3 region: CASGLRANYGYTF. The CDR3 bases are TGTGCCTCGGGACTCAGGGCTAACTATGGCTACACCTTC.

The rearrangement joins TRBV4-1 to TRBJ2-1; D is possibly TRBD2 (6 bases). CDR3 length equals 16 residues. Germline V gene data show CDR1 as MGHRA and CDR2 as YSYEKL. Trimming shortened V by 3 bases and J by 3 bases, and 15 bases separated the two germline ends. CDR3 amino acids: CASSHPGTGLYNEQFF. The CDR3 DNA is TGCGCCAGCAGCCACCCCGGGACGGGACTCTACAATGAGCAGTTCTTC.

The J gene is TRBJ2-7, the V gene TRBV5-6; 7 bases are a match to TRBD2. The germline V gene has CDR1 SGHDT and CDR2 YYEEEE. The CDR3 loop spans 15 amino acids. The junction had 7 bases not matched to a gene; V was cut back by 0 bases and J by 4 bases. As DNA, the CDR3 is TGTGCCAGCAGCTTGGGAGGGAGGGCCGAGTACGAGCAGTACTTC. This encodes CASSLGGRAEYEQYF.

The genes are TRBV11-2 and TRBJ1-3; no reliable D call. Germline V lookup: CDR1 SGHAT, CDR2 FQNNGV. The CDR3 is made up of 15 amino acids. V was pared by 5 bases and J by 2 bases, with 13 bases between. For the CDR3, the DNA is TGTGCCAGCAGCGCCTCCGGGGAGGCTGGAAACACCATATATTTT. Translated: CASSASGEAGNTIYF.

J is TRBJ1-4 and V is TRBV9; D uncertain. With 4 bases removed from V and 0 bases from J, the gap between germline ends came to 4 bases. Germline assignment: CDR1 SGDLS and CDR2 YYNGEE. The CDR3 covers 13 residues. The CDR3 DNA is TGTGCCAGCAGCCGAGCAACTAATGAAAAACTGTTTTTT. Protein product: CASSRATNEKLFF.

The chain links TRBV27 to TRBJ2-7, with 7 bases lining up with TRBD1. Germline CDR1 reads MNHEY; CDR2 reads SMNVEV (reference sequence). The CDR3 covers 14 residues. V lost 7 bases, J lost 0 bases, and 6 bases stayed unmatched. CDR3 nucleotides: TGTGCCAGCACCTCCGACAGGGCCTCCTACGAGCAGTACTTC. As protein: CASTSDRASYEQYF.

The gene calls are TRBV10-1 and TRBJ1-2; D unclear. The CDR3 contains 12 residues. CDR1 and CDR2 (germline): WNHNN, SYGVQD (reference sequence). The V and J ends lost 2 bases and 4 bases respectively, with 5 bases between them. CDR3 bases: TGCGCCAGCAGTGAGCTCTCCTATGGCTACACCTTC. Protein sequence: CASSELSYGYTF.

The chain recombines TRBV30 with TRBJ1-4; the match to TRBD1 covers 8 bases. J lost 5 bases, V lost 3 bases, and 8 bases had no gene match. Germline V CDR1 and CDR2: GTSNPN, SVGIG (reference sequence). This CDR3 comprises 15 residues. The CDR3 loop is CAWRGGDRLNEKLFF. DNA for the CDR3: TGTGCCTGGAGGGGGGGGGACAGGCTGAATGAAAAACTGTTTTTT.

This clone was observed a single time. This chain connects TRBV5-1 to TRBJ2-3, with TRBD1 matching over 10 bases. J was trimmed by 4 bases and V by 4 bases; bases with no gene match: 9. This CDR3 spans 16 amino acids. The germline V gene has CDR1 SGHRS and CDR2 YFSETQ. CDR3 DNA sequence: TGCGCCAGCAGCCCAGACAGGGGGCGAGGGGCAGATACGCAGTATTTT. It translates to CASSPDRGRGADTQYF.

This chain connects TRBV2 to TRBJ2-3; 15 bases match TRBD2. The CDR3 contains 19 residues. V lost 5 bases and J lost 0; bases outside the gene matches: 9. CDR1 is SNHLY, CDR2 FYNNEI, per germline. This chain's CDR3 is CASSTYGTSGGFSTDTQYF. CDR3 nucleotides: TGTGCCAGCAGTACCTACGGGACTAGCGGGGGGTTTAGCACAGATACGCAGTATTTT.

This clone appeared once. This rearrangement joins TRBV30 to TRBJ1-1, with 7 nucleotides matching TRBD1. With V trimmed by 4 bases and J by 0 bases, 8 bases remained unmatched. The CDR3 runs to 15 residues. Germline V gives CDR1 GTSNPN, CDR2 SVGIG (reference sequence). DNA for the CDR3: TGTGCCTGGATCGACAGGGACGGGTTGAACACTGAAGCTTTCTTT. It is translated as CAWIDRDGLNTEAFF.

This clone showed up just once. The V call is TRBV4-2, the J call TRBJ2-5, with 10 bases identical to TRBD2. J gave up 3 bases and V 4 bases, and 8 bases lay outside the gene matches. The germline gives CDR1 LGHNA, CDR2 YNFKEQ. This CDR3 contains 16 residues. CDR3 sequence (DNA): TGTGCCAGCAGCCCCGCAGCGGGAGGGCCAGAAGAGACCCAGTACTTC. It codes for CASSPAAGGPEETQYF.

J is TRBJ2-5 and V is TRBV5-1; the D gene is possibly TRBD1 (5 bases). V was trimmed by 2 bases and J by 4 bases, leaving 12 bases between them. This CDR3 region has 14 residues. The V gene's germline CDR1 is SGHRS and CDR2 YFSETQ. DNA of the CDR3: TGCGCCAGCAGCTTCCCAGGGCAGGGAGAGACCCAGTACTTC. Protein: CASSFPGQGETQYF.

This clone occurred once. The genes are TRBV30 and TRBJ1-1; the match to TRBD1 covers 9 bases. The J segment lost 1 base and the V segment lost 2 bases, leaving 8 bases of the junction unmatched. CDR3 size: 16 residues. Germline lookup yields CDR1 GTSNPN and CDR2 SVGIG (reference sequence). In DNA form, the CDR3 reads TGTGCCTGGAGTCTGACCGGGACAGGGAGGAACACTGAAGCTTTCTTT. Protein: CAWSLTGTGRNTEAFF.

V and J are TRBV7-2 and TRBJ1-3; a weak D match, TRBD1 (6 bases). Trimming stripped 0 bases from V and 4 bases from J, with 10 bases between. Germline CDR1 SGHTA, CDR2 FQGNSA. The CDR3 has 15 amino acids. The CDR3 DNA is TGTGCCAGCAGCTTAGCCAGGGGAATAGGAAACACCATATATTTT. Translation: CASSLARGIGNTIYF.

This sequence joins TRBV7-2 and TRBJ1-2; 10 bases map to TRBD1. Germline CDR1 is SGHTA and CDR2 is FQGNSA. V gave up 5 bases and J gave up 5 bases; unmatched junction bases: 11. The CDR3 runs 16 residues. The CDR3 is CASSPGQGDLIYGYTF. The CDR3, as DNA: TGTGCCAGCAGCCCCGGACAGGGGGACCTGATTTATGGCTACACCTTC.

The chain has TRBV19 and TRBJ2-2; TRBD2 matches 8 bases. J was trimmed by 4 bases and V by 2 bases; bases with no gene match: 3. The CDR3 spans 15 residues. Germline V gene data show CDR1 as LNHDA and CDR2 as SQIVND (reference sequence). The DNA of the CDR3 is TGTGCCAGTAGTATACCCGGGAGGGGCACCGGGGAGCTGTTTTTT. Protein sequence: CASSIPGRGTGELFF.